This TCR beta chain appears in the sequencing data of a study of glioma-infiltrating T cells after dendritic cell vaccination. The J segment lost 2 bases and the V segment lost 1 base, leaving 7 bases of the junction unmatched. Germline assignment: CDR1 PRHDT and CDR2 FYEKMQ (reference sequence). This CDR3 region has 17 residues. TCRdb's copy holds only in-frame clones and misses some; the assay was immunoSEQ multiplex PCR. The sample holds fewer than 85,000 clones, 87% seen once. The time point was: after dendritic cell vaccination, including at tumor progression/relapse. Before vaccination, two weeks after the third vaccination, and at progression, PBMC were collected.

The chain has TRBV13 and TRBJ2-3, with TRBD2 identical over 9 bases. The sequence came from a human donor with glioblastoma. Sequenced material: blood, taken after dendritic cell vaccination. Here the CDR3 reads CASSLELAGEFTDTQYF. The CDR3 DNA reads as TGTGCCAGCAGCTTAGAATTAGCGGGAGAGTTCACAGATACGCAGTATTTT.